This T cell receptor (beta chain) emerged from a study of T cell responses to AZD1222 COVID-19 vaccine. Measured with immunoSEQ multiplex PCR; TCRdb has only the in-frame clones, and not every one. This sample has tens of thousands of clones; 86% occur once, and the top ten carry under 3%. Study conclusions and caveats: Of the AZD1222 recipients, only six or seven were seropositive at baseline. White British ancestry dominated among donors, who included more females, and clonal diversity was possibly underestimated. Targeting of unmutated variant regions was reportedly seen in nearly half of spike-specific TCRs.

This clone was seen a single time. The antigen is unknown. Trimming pared 1 base from V and 0 bases from J, leaving 11 bases between. Germline CDR1 and CDR2: SGHTA and FQGTGA. This CDR3 has 16 amino acids. Sequenced material: peripheral blood, taken on day 0 of AZD1222 vaccination. The TCR comes from an adult in good health. The gene calls are TRBV7-3 and TRBJ2-3; D unclear. The CDR3: CASSLNFAGSTDTQYF. DNA of the CDR3: TGTGCCAGCAGCTTAAATTTTGCAGGCAGCACAGATACGCAGTATTTT.